The 17 T cell receptor beta chains in this list originate from one sample, sequenced in a study of beta chain features in type 1 diabetes. Since all of the isolated RNA was reverse transcribed, expressed TCRB transcripts were what got sequenced. The assay was immunoSEQ multiplex PCR, and TCRdb's table has in-frame clones only and misses some. The top ten hold approximately 0.55% of the sample, which has some 370,000 clones, around a tenth seen once. Antigen specificity for these receptors is unknown. Broader study findings: TCRB CDR3s were moderately but significantly shorter in Type 1 diabetes patients in all four CD4+ subsets.

The sequencing sample was made of central memory CD4+ T cells from blood. These receptor sequences come from a man aged 30 to 39 with type 1 diabetes.

This clone has a handful of counts. The chain is built from TRBV9 and TRBJ2-5, with 12 nucleotides matching TRBD1. The DNA end is more similar to TRBJ2-7, so the J call may be wrong. The CDR3 loop spans 16 amino acids. Germline loops: CDR1 SGDLS, CDR2 YYNGEE. DNA for the CDR3: TGTGCCAGCAGCGCATCAGCCGGGACAGGGGGCCACGAGCAGTACTTC. Its protein product is CASSASAGTGGHEQYF.

This clone has a handful of counts. CDR3 coding DNA: TGCGCCAGCAGCTTGCCCAGTCAGTACACTGAAGCTTTCTTT. Translating it yields CASSLPSQYTEAFF. The chain uses TRBV5-1 and TRBJ1-1; D ambiguous. CDR3 length: 14 amino acids. Germline values: CDR1 SGHRS, CDR2 YFSETQ. Trimming shortened V by 1 base and J by 3 bases, and 10 bases separated the two germline ends.

This clone turned up a few times. CDR3 coding DNA: TGTGCCAGCAGCTTAGGACGGGACAGCCAAGACAATGAGCAGTTCTTC. Translating it yields CASSLGRDSQDNEQFF. J is TRBJ2-1 and V is TRBV11-3; 7 nucleotides line up with TRBD1. Germline trimming cut 1 base from V and 5 bases from J; bases unmatched to any gene: 8. The CDR3 runs 16 residues. Per germline, CDR1 SGHNT and CDR2 YENEEA.

This clone was seen a few times. This chain links TRBV6-6 with TRBJ2-5; D is uncertain. V was pared by 5 bases and J by 2 bases, with 12 bases between. Germline assignment: CDR1 MNHNY and CDR2 SVGAGI (reference sequence). This CDR3 contains 14 residues. DNA for the CDR3: TGTGCCAGCAGTGATTGGGGTTCGCAAGAGACCCAGTACTTC. It encodes CASSDWGSQETQYF.

This clone was observed a few times. The J gene is TRBJ2-5, the V gene TRBV5-1, with a possible D match to TRBD2 (5 bases). Germline V CDR1 and CDR2: SGHRS, YFSETQ. Trimming shortened V by 0 bases and J by 2 bases, and 11 bases separated the two germline ends. This CDR3 region has 15 residues. CDR3 coding DNA: TGCGCCAGCAGCTTGGTAGGGCGGGTTCAAGAGACCCAGTACTTC. Translating gives CASSLVGRVQETQYF.

This clone has only a few counts. V gene TRBV7-9 combines with J gene TRBJ2-2; D remains unclear. Germline assignment: CDR1 SEHNR and CDR2 FQNEAQ (reference sequence). V was cut by 1 base and J by 4 bases, with 7 bases left in between. The CDR3 loop spans 14 amino acids. The CDR3 loop reads CASSLDTLTGELFF. Written as DNA, the CDR3 is TGTGCCAGCAGCTTAGATACCCTCACCGGGGAGCTGTTTTTT.

This clone was observed a few times. The chain recombines TRBV7-2 with TRBJ2-2; D is undetermined. This CDR3 has 14 residues. Trimming shortened V by 3 bases and J by 0 bases, and 5 bases separated the two germline ends. Germline-derived CDR1 and CDR2 are SGHTA and FQGNSA. The CDR3 protein is CASSLASNTGELFF. CDR3 coding DNA: TGTGCCAGCAGCTTGGCGTCGAACACCGGGGAGCTGTTTTTT.

This clone was observed a few times. The chain uses TRBV11-2 and TRBJ1-1; D might be TRBD1 (5 bases). Between the trimmed V and J ends, which lost 3 bases and 1 base, there was a span of 15 bases. The germline V gene has CDR1 SGHAT and CDR2 FQNNGV. The CDR3 spans 16 residues. CDR3 sequence: CASSFNGAGGNTEAFF. The DNA of the CDR3 is TGTGCCAGCAGCTTCAACGGGGCAGGTGGGAACACTGAAGCTTTCTTT.

CDR3 DNA: TGTGCCAGCAGCTTGGGTGGTGGCGGAGGGGGGGATACGCAGTATTTT. Translating gives CASSLGGGGGGDTQYF. The genes are TRBV7-2 and TRBJ2-3; D possibly matches TRBD1 or TRBD2 (6 bases each). The CDR3 is made up of 16 amino acids. The V gene's germline CDR1 is SGHTA and CDR2 FQGNSA. V lost 3 bases to trimming and J lost 6 bases, with 19 bases between them.

This clone was observed a handful of times. V usage is TRBV7-2 and J usage is TRBJ2-3; 8 positions agree with TRBD1. The CDR3 is made up of 13 amino acids. The germline V gene has CDR1 SGHTA and CDR2 FQGNSA. J lost 5 bases, V lost 4 bases, and 2 bases had no gene match. This CDR3 reads CASSSGQGDTQYF. The CDR3, as DNA: TGTGCCAGCAGCTCAGGACAGGGAGATACGCAGTATTTT.

The table lists this clone with a few counts. Other DNA variants within this sample encode the same CDR3. The V gene is TRBV5-1, the J gene TRBJ2-5; perhaps D is TRBD1 or TRBD2 (5 bases each). Trimming shortened V by 3 bases and J by 1 base, and 10 bases separated the two germline ends. The CDR3 covers 14 residues. Per germline, CDR1 SGHRS and CDR2 YFSETQ. In DNA, the CDR3 is TGCGCCAGCAGCTGGGGACCTGGCCAAGAGACCCAGTACTTC. As protein: CASSWGPGQETQYF.

The chain is built from TRBV6-1 and TRBJ2-1; 11 bases align to TRBD2. This CDR3 has 15 amino acids. The germline V gene has CDR1 MNHNS and CDR2 SASEGT. V trimming: 6 bases; J trimming: 6 bases; junction bases outside the gene matches: 7. The CDR3, as DNA: TGTGCCAGCAGCTCCGGGACTAGCGGTTTCAATGAGCAGTTCTTC. As protein: CASSSGTSGFNEQFF.

This clone was counted only a few times. V usage is TRBV28 and J usage is TRBJ2-1; 9 bases agree with TRBD2. V lost 3 bases and J lost 5; bases outside the gene matches: 5. The V gene's germline CDR1 is MDHEN and CDR2 SYDVKM. The CDR3 length is 15 residues. The CDR3 bases are TGTGCCAGCAGTTTGAGGGCTAGCGGGAACAATGAGCAGTTCTTC. Translating it yields CASSLRASGNNEQFF.

In this sample, this clone turned up many times. This chain uses TRBV5-6 with TRBJ1-2; 8 bases match TRBD1. CDR3 length equals 13 residues. With V trimmed by 2 bases and J by 10 bases, 7 bases remained unmatched. In germline, CDR1 is SGHDT, CDR2 YYEEEE. In DNA form, the CDR3 reads TGTGCCAGCAGCTTACTCGACAGGGGTGACTACACCTTC. This sequence encodes CASSLLDRGDYTF.

This clone was detected only a few times. This sequence joins TRBV7-9 and TRBJ2-7; D ambiguous. V was pared by 1 base and J by 0 bases, with 7 bases between. Looked up from germline, CDR1 is SEHNR and CDR2 is FQNEAQ (reference sequence). This CDR3 is 14 amino acids long. CDR3 region: CASSLDLSSYEQYF. CDR3 DNA: TGTGCCAGCAGCTTAGACCTGAGCTCCTACGAGCAGTACTTC.

The CDR3 spells CASTIRGQGDYEQYF. CDR3 bases: TGTGCCAGTACCATACGGGGACAGGGGGACTACGAGCAGTACTTC. The V call is TRBV19, the J call TRBJ2-7; 11 nucleotides agree with TRBD1. This CDR3 region has 15 residues. After removal of 7 bases from V and 3 bases from J, the junction contained 8 bases not matched to a gene. Germline CDR1 reads LNHDA; CDR2 reads SQIVND (reference sequence).

The chain employs TRBV2 and TRBJ1-3, with 7 bases matching TRBD1. The CDR3 extends over 15 amino acids. V dropped 4 bases and J dropped 4; count of bases not matched to a gene: 7. The V gene's germline CDR1 is SNHLY and CDR2 FYNNEI. CDR3: CASSGRQGQGNTIYF. The CDR3 bases are TGTGCCAGCAGTGGTCGACAGGGCCAGGGAAACACCATATATTTT.